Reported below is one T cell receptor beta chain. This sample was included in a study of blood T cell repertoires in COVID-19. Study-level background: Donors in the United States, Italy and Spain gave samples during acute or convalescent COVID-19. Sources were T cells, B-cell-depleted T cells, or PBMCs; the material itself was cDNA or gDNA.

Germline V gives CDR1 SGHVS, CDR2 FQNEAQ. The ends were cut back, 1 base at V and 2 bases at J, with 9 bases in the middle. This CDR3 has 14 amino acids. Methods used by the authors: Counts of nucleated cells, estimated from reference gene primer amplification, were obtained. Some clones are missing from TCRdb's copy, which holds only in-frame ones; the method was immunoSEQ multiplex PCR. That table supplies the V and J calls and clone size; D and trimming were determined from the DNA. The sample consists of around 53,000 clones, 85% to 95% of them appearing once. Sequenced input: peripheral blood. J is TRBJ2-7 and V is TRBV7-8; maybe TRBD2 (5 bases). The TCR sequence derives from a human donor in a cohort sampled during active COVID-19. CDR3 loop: CASSLGMTTYEQYF. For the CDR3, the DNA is TGTGCCAGCAGCTTAGGAATGACTACCTACGAGCAGTACTTC.